What follows are 27 T cell receptor beta chains derived from one specimen sequenced in a study of T cells in Graves' hyperthyroidism and ophthalmopathy. RNA transcripts served as the template for amplifying TCR beta CDR3 regions. An initial round of RT-PCR targeting the TCR CDR3 relied on the HTBI primer set. Each CDR3 protein is one row after TCRdb ran MiXCR on the multiplex PCR reads. The data contain 650,000 to 850,000 distinct CDR3 sequences, around 20% of them singletons. Input material: blood. The origin of the receptors is a woman aged 45-60 years with Graves' hyperthyroidism that later progressed to Graves' ophthalmopathy.

This chain joins TRBV14 and TRBJ2-1; D uncertain. CDR3 size: 15 residues. The V gene lost 4 bases and the J gene lost 0 bases, with 10 bases spanning the gap. Germline lookup yields CDR1 SGHDN and CDR2 FVKESK. In DNA, the CDR3 is TGTGCCAGCAGCCCATCTCAAAGCTCCTACAATGAGCAGTTCTTC. It codes for CASSPSQSSYNEQFF.

This clonotype is a singleton in its sample. The chain recombines TRBV5-6 with TRBJ2-7; 7 bases line up with TRBD1. Trimming removed 0 bases from V and 2 bases from J; junction bases left unmatched: 5. The germline V gene encodes CDR1 SGHDT and CDR2 YYEEEE. This CDR3 has 15 amino acids. CDR3 sequence: CASSLGPGQTYEQYF. The CDR3 bases are TGTGCCAGCAGCTTGGGCCCGGGACAGACCTACGAGCAGTACTTC.

Details on this clonotype: This sequence may be a read error, since a much larger clone differs from it by one base. The chain uses TRBV12-3 or TRBV12-4 and TRBJ2-3; D not certain. CDR3 length equals 13 residues. CDR3 in DNA: TGTGCCAGCTGCCGGGCTATCACAGATACGCGGTATTTT. The encoded protein is CASCRAITDTRYF.

In its sample, this clonotype was seen a few times. The rearrangement uses TRBV5-6 and TRBJ2-3; maybe TRBD1 (6 bases). Trimming removed 4 bases at V and 4 bases at J, with 16 bases between. The germline gives CDR1 SGHDT, CDR2 YYEEEE. This CDR3 region has 15 residues. The CDR3 DNA is TGTGCCAGCAGCGCGTACAGGGATGGAGCAGATACGCAGTATTTT. Encoded protein: CASSAYRDGADTQYF.

This clonotype was found many times. One end of the junction varies from germline; a read error may be responsible. The chain uses TRBV7-3 and TRBJ2-5, with 8 positions matching TRBD1. Germline CDR1 and CDR2: SGHTA and FQGTGA. The CDR3 contains 15 residues. In DNA, the CDR3 is TGTGCTAGCAGCTCGGGACAGGCTGGGAGGGAGACCCAGTACTTC. Residues: CASSSGQAGRETQYF. Full variable domain (remainder filled in from reference TRBV7-3 and TRBJ2-5): GAGVSQTPSNKVTEKGKYVELRCDPISGHTALYWYRQSLGQGPEFLIYFQGTGAADDSGLPNDRFFAVRPEGSVSTLKIQRTERGDSAVYLCASSSGQAGRETQYFGPGTRLLVL.

V and J are TRBV14 and TRBJ2-5, with D unclear. Germline values: CDR1 SGHDN, CDR2 FVKESK. The germline V and J ends were trimmed by 0 bases and 4 bases, with 3 bases remaining between them. This CDR3 comprises 12 residues. The chain's CDR3 is CASSQEPETQYF. As DNA, the CDR3 is TGTGCCAGCAGCCAAGAGCCAGAGACCCAGTACTTC.

This chain joins TRBV7-9 and TRBJ1-3; no clear D gene. The CDR3 sequence is 15 residues long. CDR1 and CDR2 from the germline V gene are SEHNR and FQNEAQ (reference sequence). The V and J ends lost 3 bases and 0 bases respectively, with 9 bases between them. The CDR3 region is CASSLGEHSGNTIYF. The DNA of the CDR3 is TGTGCCAGCAGCTTGGGAGAACACTCTGGAAACACCATATATTTT. The full variable domain, its missing parts supplied by reference TRBV7-9 and TRBJ1-3, is DTGVSQNPRHKITKRGQNVTFRCDPISEHNRLYWYRQTLGQGPEFLTYFQNEAQLEKSRLLSDRFSAERPKGSFSTLEIQRTEQGDSAMYLCASSLGEHSGNTIYFGEGSWLTVV.

At least ten counts were recorded for this clonotype. V gene TRBV12-3 or TRBV12-4 combines with J gene TRBJ1-1; TRBD1 aligns across 7 bases. V gave up 1 base and J gave up 0 bases; unmatched junction bases: 5. The CDR3 spans 16 residues. The CDR3 bases are TGTGCCAGCAGTTTAGGGACAGGCAGTATGAACACTGAAGCTTTCTTT. This sequence encodes CASSLGTGSMNTEAFF.

This clonotype was recorded many times. This chain uses TRBV3-1 with TRBJ1-2, with D uncertain. Germline lookup yields CDR1 LGHDT and CDR2 YNNKEL (reference sequence). V was pared by 0 bases and J by 4 bases, with 6 bases between. The CDR3 loop spans 13 amino acids. The DNA of the CDR3 is TGTGCCAGCAGCCAAGATCGGACCTATGGCTACACCTTC. Protein product: CASSQDRTYGYTF.

This clonotype has a count of ten or more. The chain is built from TRBV11-1 and TRBJ2-5; D remains ambiguous. This CDR3 contains 12 residues. Deletions cut 3 bases from V and 5 bases from J, with 7 bases between. Germline V gene sequence: CDR1 SGHAT, CDR2 FQDESV (reference sequence). The CDR3 DNA follows: TGTGCCAGCAGCTTGGAGTATGAGACCCAGTACTTC. This codes for CASSLEYETQYF.

This clonotype was found many times. Here the CDR3 reads CASSQNVLGTAKGYEQYF. The CDR3 nucleotides read TGTGCCAGCAGCCAAAATGTCCTTGGGACAGCGAAAGGCTACGAGCAGTACTTC. V gene TRBV6-1 combines with J gene TRBJ2-7; the match to TRBD1 covers 7 bases. Germline lookup yields CDR1 MNHNS and CDR2 SASEGT. J was trimmed by 3 bases and V by 6 bases; bases with no gene match: 20. The CDR3 runs 18 residues.

This clonotype was found many times. J is TRBJ2-3 and V is TRBV3-1; D is unresolved. The CDR3 contains 14 residues. V shed 1 base and J shed 0 bases, with 5 bases lying between them. Looked up from germline, CDR1 is LGHDT and CDR2 is YNNKEL (reference sequence). The CDR3 spells CASSQATSTDTQYF. Here the CDR3 DNA reads TGTGCCAGCAGCCAAGCGACTAGCACAGATACGCAGTATTTT.

This clonotype showed up many times. The chain recombines TRBV7-9 with TRBJ2-7; D unresolved. In germline, CDR1 is SEHNR, CDR2 FQNEAQ (reference sequence). The germline V and J ends were trimmed by 1 base and 1 base, with 8 bases remaining between them. The CDR3 length is 14 residues. CDR3 bases: TGTGCCAGCAGCTTAGTTGGAGAGTCCTACGAGCAGTACTTC. Translation: CASSLVGESYEQYF.

This clonotype has ten or more counts. This sequence joins TRBV24-1 and TRBJ2-3, with D uncertain. Trimming stripped 1 base from V and 1 base from J, with 11 bases between. This CDR3 has 16 amino acids. CDR1 is KGHDR, CDR2 SFDVKD, per germline. The CDR3 DNA follows: TGTGCCACCAGTGATTTCGGATGGCAGGGCACAGATACGCAGTATTTT. Protein: CATSDFGWQGTDTQYF.

This clonotype was detected ten times or more. The V gene is TRBV27, the J gene TRBJ1-2; the match to TRBD1 covers 7 bases. Trimming at V came to 5 bases and at J to 4 bases, leaving 4 bases not matched to a gene. Germline V gene data show CDR1 as MNHEY and CDR2 as SMNVEV (reference sequence). The CDR3 contains 13 residues. CDR3 bases: TGTGCCAGCAGTCCCGGACAGGCCTATGGCTACACCTTC. Translated, it gives CASSPGQAYGYTF.

CDR3 sequence reads: CASYRFTGELFF. DNA for the CDR3: TGTGCCAGTTACAGGTTCACCGGGGAGCTGTTTTTT. The rearrangement joins TRBV19 to TRBJ2-2; D is perhaps TRBD1 (5 bases). CDR1 is LNHDA and CDR2 is SQIVND in the germline V gene (reference sequence). The V gene lost 8 bases and the J gene lost 4 bases, with 8 bases spanning the gap. This CDR3 contains 12 residues.

This chain joins TRBV7-6 and TRBJ1-1, with D possibly matching TRBD1 (5 bases). CDR1 is SGHVS, CDR2 FNYEAQ, per germline. Trimming pared 1 base from V and 5 bases from J, leaving 14 bases between. The CDR3 contains 15 residues. The CDR3 DNA is TGTGCCAGCAGCTTAGGGGTCGGGGGTGGGACTGAAGCTTTCTTT. It encodes CASSLGVGGGTEAFF.

V is TRBV7-9 and J is TRBJ2-1; 8 nucleotides align to TRBD2. The CDR3 contains 16 residues. CDR1 SEHNR and CDR2 FQNEAQ come from the germline V gene (reference sequence). J gave up 2 bases and V 1 base, and 4 bases lay outside the gene matches. Here the CDR3 reads CASSLVSGGAYNEQFF. CDR3 nucleotide sequence: TGTGCCAGCAGCTTAGTTTCGGGGGGGGCCTACAATGAGCAGTTCTTC.

This clonotype was seen a handful of times. V gene TRBV7-9 combines with J gene TRBJ1-6; TRBD1 matches at 9 bases. CDR3 length equals 15 residues. V was clipped by 0 bases and J by 14 bases; unmatched bases: 8. Germline V gives CDR1 SEHNR, CDR2 FQNEAQ (reference sequence). The CDR3 protein is CASSLAGTGTETLHF. The CDR3 coding sequence is TGTGCCAGCAGCTTAGCGGGGACAGGGACGGAAACCCTCCACTTT. The variable domain in full, with the rest retrieved from reference TRBV7-9 and TRBJ1-6, is DTGVSQNPRHKITKRGQNVTFRCDPISEHNRLYWYRQTLGQGPEFLTYFQNEAQLEKSRLLSDRFSAERPKGSFSTLEIQRTEQGDSAMYLCASSLAGTGTETLHFGNGTRLTVT.

The rearrangement uses TRBV6-2 or TRBV6-3 and TRBJ1-6, with D uncertain. Germline-derived CDR1 and CDR2 are MNHEY and SVGEGT. The V gene lost 7 bases and the J gene lost 10 bases, with 23 bases spanning the gap. CDR3 size: 16 residues. The CDR3 here is CASTNHRQARGSPLHF. The CDR3 DNA is TGTGCCAGCACTAACCATAGGCAGGCACGTGGATCACCCCTCCACTTT.

The gene calls are TRBV10-3 and TRBJ1-5; TRBD1 is a possible D gene (6 bases). The CDR3 length is 15 residues. V was pared by 2 bases and J by 7 bases, with 15 bases between. From germline, CDR1 is ENHRY and CDR2 SYGVKD. The CDR3 reads CAISERGRGGQPQHF. CDR3 nucleotides: TGTGCCATCAGTGAGAGGGGCAGGGGTGGCCAGCCCCAGCATTTT.

In this sample, this clonotype turned up a few times. The rearrangement joins TRBV5-6 to TRBJ2-2; D is possibly TRBD2 (6 bases). Per the germline V gene, CDR1 is SGHDT and CDR2 is YYEEEE. The CDR3 runs 16 residues. V was cut by 2 bases and J by 1 base, with 12 bases left in between. In DNA form, the CDR3 reads TGTGCCAGCAGCTTCTTTGGGGGGAAGAACACCGGGGAGCTGTTTTTT. It specifies CASSFFGGKNTGELFF.

This clonotype was picked up many times. The rearrangement links TRBV9 to TRBJ2-7; 7 bases fit TRBD1. Germline CDR1 and CDR2: SGDLS and YYNGEE. The CDR3 has 14 residues. The ends lost 6 bases at V and 5 bases at J; junction bases unmatched: 11. Here the CDR3 reads CASTETGMEDEQYF. In DNA, the CDR3 is TGTGCCAGCACCGAGACAGGGATGGAAGACGAGCAGTACTTC.

The genes are TRBV4-1 and TRBJ2-1, with TRBD2 matching 9 bases. Germline V lookup: CDR1 MGHRA, CDR2 YSYEKL. This CDR3 has 14 residues. V shed 1 base and J 5 bases; nucleotides not matched to a gene: 0. DNA for the CDR3: TGCGCCAGCAGCCAAGTAGCGGGGGACAATGAGCAGTTCTTC. It yields the protein CASSQVAGDNEQFF.

Remarks on this clonotype: A much larger clone lies one base from this, so it may be a read error. The J gene is TRBJ1-1, the V gene TRBV10-3; D perhaps matches TRBD1 (6 bases). Germline CDR1 and CDR2: ENHRY and SYGVKD. Between the trimmed V and J ends, which lost 5 bases and 2 bases, there was a span of 9 bases. This CDR3 contains 13 residues. The CDR3 nucleotides read TGTGCCATCAGTTCGACAGGAAACACTGAAGCTTTCTTT. This translates into CAISSTGNTEAFF.

The CDR3 nucleotides read TGTGCCTGGAGTAGGGTAGGGCTGGACTATGGCTACACCTTC. Protein product: CAWSRVGLDYGYTF. The rearrangement uses TRBV30 and TRBJ1-2, with D unresolved. V was clipped by 2 bases and J by 3 bases, with 13 bases between them. This CDR3 spans 14 amino acids. CDR1 and CDR2 (germline): GTSNPN, SVGIG (reference sequence).

This clonotype occurred many times. The junction shows a germline mismatch at one end, possibly a read error. The chain employs TRBV30 and TRBJ2-3, with a possible D match to TRBD1 (5 bases). Germline V CDR1 and CDR2: GTSNPN, SVGIG (reference sequence). The length of the CDR3 is 14 residues. CDR3 DNA: TGTGCCTGGAGTGTAGGGCTAGGGGCAGATACACAGTATTTT. Protein sequence: CAWSVGLGADTQYF.